This TCR beta chain was sequenced during a study of blood T cell repertoires in COVID-19. CDR1 and CDR2 from the germline V gene are KGHDR and SFDVKD. V was clipped by 3 bases and J by 3 bases, with 5 bases between them. The CDR3 is 13 amino acids. Sequencing used immunoSEQ multiplex PCR; TCRdb keeps in-frame clones, though not all of them. The sample has 85,000 or so clones, about 95% seen once; the top ten hold about 4.1%. The V gene is TRBV24-1, the J gene TRBJ2-1; D unresolved. Material for sequencing was peripheral blood. The sequence derives from a human donor with active COVID-19. The donor label of this sample is uncertain. The CDR3: CATSDTVYNEQFF. The CDR3 nucleotides read TGTGCCACCAGTGATACGGTCTACAATGAGCAGTTCTTC.